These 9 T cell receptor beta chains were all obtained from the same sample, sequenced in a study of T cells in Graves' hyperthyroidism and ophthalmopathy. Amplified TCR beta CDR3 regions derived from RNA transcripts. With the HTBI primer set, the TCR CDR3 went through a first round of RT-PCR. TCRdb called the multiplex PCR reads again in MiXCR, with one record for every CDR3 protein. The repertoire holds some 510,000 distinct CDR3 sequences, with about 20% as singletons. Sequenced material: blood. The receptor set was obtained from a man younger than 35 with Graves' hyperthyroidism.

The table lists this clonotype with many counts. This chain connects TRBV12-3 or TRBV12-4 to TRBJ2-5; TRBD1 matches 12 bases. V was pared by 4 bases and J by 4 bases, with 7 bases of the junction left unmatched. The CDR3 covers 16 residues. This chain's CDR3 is CASSSSPGQGAETQYF. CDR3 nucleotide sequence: TGTGCCAGCAGTTCCTCTCCGGGACAGGGGGCAGAGACCCAGTACTTC.

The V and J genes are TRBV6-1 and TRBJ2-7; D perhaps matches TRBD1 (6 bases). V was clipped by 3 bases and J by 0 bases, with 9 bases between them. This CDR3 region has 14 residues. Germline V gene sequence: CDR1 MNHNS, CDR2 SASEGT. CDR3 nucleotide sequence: TGTGCCAGCAGTGATCAGGGGATCTCCTACGAGCAGTACTTC. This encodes CASSDQGISYEQYF.

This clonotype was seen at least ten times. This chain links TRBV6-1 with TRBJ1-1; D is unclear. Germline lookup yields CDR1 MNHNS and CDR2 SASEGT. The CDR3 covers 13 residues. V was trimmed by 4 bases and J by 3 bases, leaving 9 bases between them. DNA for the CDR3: TGTGCCAGCAGTGTTGAACAGTACACTGAAGCTTTCTTT. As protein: CASSVEQYTEAFF.

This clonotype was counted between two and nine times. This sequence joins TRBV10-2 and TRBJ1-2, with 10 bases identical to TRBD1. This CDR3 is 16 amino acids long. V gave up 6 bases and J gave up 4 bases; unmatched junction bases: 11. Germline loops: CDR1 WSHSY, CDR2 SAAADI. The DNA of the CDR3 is TGCGCCAGCAGGAGAGCCGGGACAGGGGTGACCTATGGCTACACCTTC. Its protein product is CASRRAGTGVTYGYTF.

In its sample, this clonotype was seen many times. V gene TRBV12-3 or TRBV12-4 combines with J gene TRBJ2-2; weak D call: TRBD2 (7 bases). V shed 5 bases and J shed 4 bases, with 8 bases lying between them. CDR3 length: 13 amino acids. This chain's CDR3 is CASSRGGTGELFF. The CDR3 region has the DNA TGTGCCAGCAGTAGGGGGGGCACCGGGGAGCTGTTTTTT.

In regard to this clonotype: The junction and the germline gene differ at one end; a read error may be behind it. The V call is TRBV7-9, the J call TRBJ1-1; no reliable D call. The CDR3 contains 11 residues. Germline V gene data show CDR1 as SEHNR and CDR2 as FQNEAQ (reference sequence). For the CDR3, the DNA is TGTGCCAGCAGGGTATACACTGAAGCTTGCTTT. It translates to CASRVYTEACF.

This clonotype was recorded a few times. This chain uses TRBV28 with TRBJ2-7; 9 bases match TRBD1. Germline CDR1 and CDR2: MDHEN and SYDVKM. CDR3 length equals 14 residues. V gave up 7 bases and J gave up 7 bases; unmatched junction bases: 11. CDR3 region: CASTVRDRALEQYF. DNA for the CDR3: TGTGCCAGCACCGTGAGGGACAGGGCTTTAGAGCAGTACTTC.

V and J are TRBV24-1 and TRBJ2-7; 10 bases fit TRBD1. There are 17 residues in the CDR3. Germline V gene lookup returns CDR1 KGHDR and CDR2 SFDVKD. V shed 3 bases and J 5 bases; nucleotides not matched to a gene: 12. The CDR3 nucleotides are TGTGCCACCAGTGATCCCGCTAGCGACAGGGGGCCCCACGAGCAGTACTTC. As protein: CATSDPASDRGPHEQYF.

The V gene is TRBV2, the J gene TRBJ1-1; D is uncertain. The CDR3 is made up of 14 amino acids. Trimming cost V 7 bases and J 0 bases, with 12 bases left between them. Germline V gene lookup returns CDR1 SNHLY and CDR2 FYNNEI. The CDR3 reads CASISNRVNTEAFF. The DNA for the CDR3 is TGTGCCAGCATTTCTAATAGGGTGAACACTGAAGCTTTCTTT.